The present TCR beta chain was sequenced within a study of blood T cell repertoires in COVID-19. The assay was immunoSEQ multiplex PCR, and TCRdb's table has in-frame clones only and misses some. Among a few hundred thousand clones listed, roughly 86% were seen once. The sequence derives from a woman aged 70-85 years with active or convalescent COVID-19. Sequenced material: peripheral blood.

The chain's CDR3 is CASSLNGQGVTGELFF. The CDR3 DNA is TGTGCCAGCAGCTTAAACGGTCAGGGGGTCACCGGGGAGCTGTTTTTT. The chain links TRBV11-2 to TRBJ2-2; 7 nucleotides agree with TRBD1. The V segment lost 2 bases and the J segment 4 bases; nucleotides outside the gene matches: 7. Per the germline V gene, CDR1 is SGHAT and CDR2 is FQNNGV. CDR3 length: 16 amino acids.